These 9 T cell receptor beta chains were all obtained from the same sample, sequenced in a study of vaccination and CD4 T cells after COVID-19 (dated by TCRdb to between 2021 and 2023). These receptors' antigens are unknown. The label giving this sample's treatment or condition can be read as: approximately nine-day PBMC culture with coronavirus spike peptide pools or control peptides (ViraFEST assay). Receptor libraries were prepared by PCR. Data came from an Illumina iSeq 100. At the Johns Hopkins FTIC core, DNA from the cultured CD4+ T cells underwent TCR sequencing with the Oncomine TCR Beta short-read assay. TCRdb took the public reads, trimmed them with fastp at Q25, ran MiXCR for clone calling and kept in-frame beta chains. All rows with the same CDR3 protein become a single entry with the most common DNA and genes. This sample has about 20,000 distinct CDR3 sequences in its table, and approximately 50% of those were observed once. The leading ten clones occupy roughly 15% of the sample.

The material sequenced was CD4+ T cells from blood, cultured in vitro. The receptors come from a human donor who had recovered from COVID-19.

Only a few counts were recorded for this clonotype. The V and J genes are TRBV7-9 and TRBJ2-7, with unresolved D. V dropped 5 bases and J dropped 0 bases, with 20 bases sitting between them. From germline, CDR1 is SEHNR and CDR2 FQNEAQ (reference sequence). The CDR3 runs to 17 residues. The CDR3 DNA sequence: TGTGCCAGCAGCCCACGGCGGTCCGAGAAAAGCTCCTACGAGCAGTACTTC. It specifies CASSPRRSEKSSYEQYF.

In nucleotides, the CDR3 is TGTGCCAGCAGCCCGTTTGGCCGTGGGGGCTCAAATTCACCCCTCCACTTT. It yields the protein CASSPFGRGGSNSPLHF. This chain connects TRBV6-1 to TRBJ1-6; possible D gene TRBD1, 6 bases. The V and J ends lost 6 bases and 7 bases respectively, with 22 bases between them. The CDR3 is made up of 17 amino acids. The germline gives CDR1 MNHNS, CDR2 SASEGT.

The chain recombines TRBV2 with TRBJ1-4; D gene unclear. Germline V gene lookup returns CDR1 SNHLY and CDR2 FYNNEI. Trimming removed 1 base at V and 8 bases at J, with 11 bases between. The CDR3 length is 14 residues. The CDR3 DNA is TGTGCCAGCAGTGAAGGACGGAGAGGGGAAAAACTGTTTTTT. This sequence encodes CASSEGRRGEKLFF.

The J gene is TRBJ1-6, the V gene TRBV7-2; 9 bases align to TRBD1. The germline V gene encodes CDR1 SGHTA and CDR2 FQGNSA. V was clipped by 5 bases and J by 9 bases; unmatched bases: 5. The CDR3 spans 14 residues. The CDR3 DNA is TGTGCCAGCAGCCACGGGACAGGGACTTCACCCCTCCACTTT. Residues: CASSHGTGTSPLHF.

The chain couples TRBV4-1 to TRBJ2-5; the match to TRBD2 covers 8 bases. CDR1 and CDR2 (germline): MGHRA, YSYEKL. This CDR3 region has 17 residues. V trimming: 1 base; J trimming: 4 bases; junction bases outside the gene matches: 11. In DNA, the CDR3 is TGCGCCAGCAGCCAAGGAGTGTCGGGGGGGCCAGGAGAGACCCAGTACTTC. Protein: CASSQGVSGGPGETQYF.

This clonotype has a handful of counts. This chain joins TRBV6-4 and TRBJ2-2; D remains unclear. The CDR3 has 14 residues. Between the trimmed V and J ends, which lost 3 bases and 3 bases, there was a span of 8 bases. Per the germline V gene, CDR1 is MRHNA and CDR2 is SNTAGT. The CDR3, as DNA: TGTGCCAGCAGTGATCAACCAGACACCGGGGAGCTGTTTTTT. Its translation is CASSDQPDTGELFF.

The table lists this clonotype with a few counts. The chain links TRBV7-2 to TRBJ2-7; unclear D gene. Germline V lookup: CDR1 SGHTA, CDR2 FQGNSA. Deletions cut 0 bases from V and 7 bases from J, with 7 bases between. The length of the CDR3 is 12 residues. The CDR3 DNA is TGTGCCAGCAGCTTAGCAGGACGGGAGCAGTACTTC. It translates to CASSLAGREQYF.

This clonotype was counted only a few times. This rearrangement joins TRBV14 to TRBJ1-2; D gene unclear. V was pared by 3 bases and J by 4 bases, with 18 bases between. This CDR3 region has 16 residues. CDR1 SGHDN and CDR2 FVKESK come from the germline V gene. For the CDR3, the DNA is TGTGCCAGCAGCCATTCCCCTTATAGAGAACCCTATGGCTACACCTTC. Protein: CASSHSPYREPYGYTF.

The chain carries TRBV7-9 and TRBJ1-1; maybe TRBD1 (5 bases). The V and J ends lost 1 base and 3 bases respectively, with 9 bases between them. From germline, CDR1 is SEHNR and CDR2 FQNEAQ (reference sequence). The CDR3 runs 14 residues. CDR3 DNA: TGTGCCAGCAGCTTAGGGGGGTTGGACACTGAAGCTTTCTTT. Translating gives CASSLGGLDTEAFF.